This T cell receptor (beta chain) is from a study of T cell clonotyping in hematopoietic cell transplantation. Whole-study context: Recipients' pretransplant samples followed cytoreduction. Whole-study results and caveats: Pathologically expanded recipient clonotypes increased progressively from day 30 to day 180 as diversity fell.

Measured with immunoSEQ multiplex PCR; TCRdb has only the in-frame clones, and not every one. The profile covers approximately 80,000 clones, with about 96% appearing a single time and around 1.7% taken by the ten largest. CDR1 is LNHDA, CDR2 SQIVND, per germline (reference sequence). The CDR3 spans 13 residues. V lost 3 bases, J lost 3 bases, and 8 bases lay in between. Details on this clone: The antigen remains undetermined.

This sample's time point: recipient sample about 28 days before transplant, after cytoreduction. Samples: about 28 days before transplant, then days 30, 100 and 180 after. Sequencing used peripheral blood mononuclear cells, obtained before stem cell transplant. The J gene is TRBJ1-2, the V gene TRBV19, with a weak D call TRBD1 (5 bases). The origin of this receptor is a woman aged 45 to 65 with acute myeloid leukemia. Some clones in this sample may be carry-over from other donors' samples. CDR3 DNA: TGTGCCAGTAGTATCGACAGCTACTATGGCTACACCTTC. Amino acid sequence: CASSIDSYYGYTF.